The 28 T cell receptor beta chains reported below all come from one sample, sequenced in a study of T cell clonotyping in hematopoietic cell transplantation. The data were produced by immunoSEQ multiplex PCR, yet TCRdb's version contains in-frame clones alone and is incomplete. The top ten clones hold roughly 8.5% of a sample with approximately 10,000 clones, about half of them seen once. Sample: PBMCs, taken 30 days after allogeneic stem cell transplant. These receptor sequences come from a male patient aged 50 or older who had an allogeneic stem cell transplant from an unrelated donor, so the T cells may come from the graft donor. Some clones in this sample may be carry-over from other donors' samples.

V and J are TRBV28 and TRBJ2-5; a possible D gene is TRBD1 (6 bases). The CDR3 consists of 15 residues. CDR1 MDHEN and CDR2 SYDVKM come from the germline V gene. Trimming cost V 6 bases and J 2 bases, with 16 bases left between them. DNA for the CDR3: TGTGCCAGCAGGTTACACCGGGACACTCAAGAGACCCAGTACTTC. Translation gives CASRLHRDTQETQYF.

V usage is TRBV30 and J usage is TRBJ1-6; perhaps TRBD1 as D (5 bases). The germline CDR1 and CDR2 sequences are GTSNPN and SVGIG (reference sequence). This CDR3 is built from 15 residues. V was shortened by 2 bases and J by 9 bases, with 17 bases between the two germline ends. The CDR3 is CAWSRGGPWGSPLHF. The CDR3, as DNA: TGTGCCTGGAGTCGTGGGGGACCCTGGGGTTCACCCCTCCACTTT.

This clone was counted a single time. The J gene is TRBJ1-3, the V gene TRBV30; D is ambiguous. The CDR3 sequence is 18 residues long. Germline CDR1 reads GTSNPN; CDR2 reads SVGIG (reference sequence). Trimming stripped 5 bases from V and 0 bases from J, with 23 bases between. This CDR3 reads CAWVPFFPRRNSGNTIYF. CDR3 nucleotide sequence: TGTGCCTGGGTCCCCTTTTTCCCAAGACGGAACTCTGGAAACACCATATATTTT.

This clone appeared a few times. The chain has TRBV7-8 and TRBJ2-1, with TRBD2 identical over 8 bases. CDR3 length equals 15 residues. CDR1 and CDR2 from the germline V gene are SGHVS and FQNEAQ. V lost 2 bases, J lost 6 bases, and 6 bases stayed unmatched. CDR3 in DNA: TGTGCCAGCAGCTTACAGCGGGGGAGCTCCAATGAGCAGTTCTTC. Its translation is CASSLQRGSSNEQFF.

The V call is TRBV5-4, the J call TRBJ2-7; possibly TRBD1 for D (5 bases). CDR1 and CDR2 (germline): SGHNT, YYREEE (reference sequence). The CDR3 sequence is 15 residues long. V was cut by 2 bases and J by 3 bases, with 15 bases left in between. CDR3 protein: CASSLTGQGDYEQYF. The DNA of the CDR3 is TGTGCCAGCAGCTTAACGGGCCAGGGCGACTACGAGCAGTACTTC.

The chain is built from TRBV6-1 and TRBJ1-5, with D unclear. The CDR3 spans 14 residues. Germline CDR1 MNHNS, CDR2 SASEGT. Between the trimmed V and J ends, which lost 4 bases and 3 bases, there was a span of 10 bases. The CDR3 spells CASSAQNSNQPQHF. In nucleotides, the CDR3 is TGTGCCAGCAGTGCCCAAAATTCCAATCAGCCCCAGCATTTT.

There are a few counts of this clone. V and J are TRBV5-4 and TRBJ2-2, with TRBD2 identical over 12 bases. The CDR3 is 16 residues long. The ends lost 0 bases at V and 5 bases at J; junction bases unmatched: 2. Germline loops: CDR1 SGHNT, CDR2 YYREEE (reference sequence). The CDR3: CASSLGLAGGTGELFF. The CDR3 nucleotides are TGTGCCAGCAGCTTGGGCCTAGCGGGAGGGACCGGGGAGCTGTTTTTT.

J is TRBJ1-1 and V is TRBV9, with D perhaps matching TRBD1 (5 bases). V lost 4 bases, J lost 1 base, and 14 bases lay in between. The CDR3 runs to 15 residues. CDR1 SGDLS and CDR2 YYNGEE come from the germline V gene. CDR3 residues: CASSPRDGGNTEAFF. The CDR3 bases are TGTGCCAGCAGCCCTCGTGACGGGGGGAACACTGAAGCTTTCTTT.

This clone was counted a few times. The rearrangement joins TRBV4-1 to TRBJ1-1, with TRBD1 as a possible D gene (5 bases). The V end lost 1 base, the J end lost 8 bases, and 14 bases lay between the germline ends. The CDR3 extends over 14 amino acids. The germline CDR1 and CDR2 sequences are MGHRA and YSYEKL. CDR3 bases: TGCGCCAGCAGCCAAGGGGTTCAGGGAACCGAAGCTTTCTTT. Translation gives CASSQGVQGTEAFF.

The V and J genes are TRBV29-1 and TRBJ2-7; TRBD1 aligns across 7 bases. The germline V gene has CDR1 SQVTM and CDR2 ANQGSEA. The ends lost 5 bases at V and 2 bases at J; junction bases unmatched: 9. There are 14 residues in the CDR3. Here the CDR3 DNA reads TGCAGCGTTCTCTCTGCAGGGGGTCCCTACGAGCAGTACTTC. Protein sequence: CSVLSAGGPYEQYF.

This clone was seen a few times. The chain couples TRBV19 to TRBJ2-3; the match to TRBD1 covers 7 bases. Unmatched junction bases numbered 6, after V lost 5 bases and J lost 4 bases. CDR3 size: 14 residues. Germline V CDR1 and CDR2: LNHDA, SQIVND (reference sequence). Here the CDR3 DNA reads TGTGCCAGTAGTGCGACAGGGTTCGCAGATACGCAGTATTTT. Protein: CASSATGFADTQYF.

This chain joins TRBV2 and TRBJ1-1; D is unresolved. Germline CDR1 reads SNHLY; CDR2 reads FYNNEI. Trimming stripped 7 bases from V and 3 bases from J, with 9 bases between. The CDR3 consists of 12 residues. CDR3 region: CASTLVDTEAFF. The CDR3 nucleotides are TGTGCCAGCACTCTAGTGGACACTGAAGCTTTCTTT.

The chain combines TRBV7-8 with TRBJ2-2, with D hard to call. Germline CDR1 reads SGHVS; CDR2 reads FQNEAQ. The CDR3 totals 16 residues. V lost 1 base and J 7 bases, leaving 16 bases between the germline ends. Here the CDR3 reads CASSLESGDYGGELFF. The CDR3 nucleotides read TGTGCCAGCAGCTTAGAATCTGGGGATTACGGCGGGGAGCTGTTTTTT.

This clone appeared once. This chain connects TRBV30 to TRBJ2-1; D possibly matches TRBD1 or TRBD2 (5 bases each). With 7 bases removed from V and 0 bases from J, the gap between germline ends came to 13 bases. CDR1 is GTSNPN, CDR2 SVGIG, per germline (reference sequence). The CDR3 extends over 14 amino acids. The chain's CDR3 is CAFSRDASYNEQFF. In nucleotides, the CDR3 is TGTGCCTTCTCTAGGGACGCCTCCTACAATGAGCAGTTCTTC.

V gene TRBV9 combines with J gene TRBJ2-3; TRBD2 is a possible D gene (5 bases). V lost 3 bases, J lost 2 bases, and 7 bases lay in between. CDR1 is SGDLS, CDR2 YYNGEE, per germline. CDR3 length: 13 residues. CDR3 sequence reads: CASSGRDTDTQYF. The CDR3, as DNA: TGTGCCAGCAGCGGCCGGGACACAGATACGCAGTATTTT. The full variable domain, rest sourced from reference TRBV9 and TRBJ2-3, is DSGVTQTPKHLITATGQRVTLRCSPRSGDLSVYWYQQSLDQGLQFLIQYYNGEERAKGNILERFSAQQFPDLHSELNLSSLELGDSALYFCASSGRDTDTQYFGPGTRLTVL.

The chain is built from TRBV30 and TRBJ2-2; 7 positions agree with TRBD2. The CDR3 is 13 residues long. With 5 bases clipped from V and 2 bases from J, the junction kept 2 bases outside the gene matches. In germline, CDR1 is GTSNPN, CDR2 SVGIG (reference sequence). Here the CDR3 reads CAWRDYNTGELFF. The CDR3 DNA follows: TGTGCCTGGCGGGACTACAACACCGGGGAGCTGTTTTTT.

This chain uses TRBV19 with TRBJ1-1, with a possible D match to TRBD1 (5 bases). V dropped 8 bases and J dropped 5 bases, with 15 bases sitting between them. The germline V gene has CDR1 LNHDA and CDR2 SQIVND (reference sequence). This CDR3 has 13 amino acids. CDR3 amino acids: CASHGTRGTEAFF. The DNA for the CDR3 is TGTGCCAGTCATGGGACTCGAGGGACTGAAGCTTTCTTT. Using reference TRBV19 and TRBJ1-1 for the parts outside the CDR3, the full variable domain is DGGITQSPKYLFRKEGQNVTLSCEQNLNHDAMYWYRQDPGQGLRLIYYSQIVNDFQKGDIAEGYSVSREKKESFPLTVTSAQKNPTAFYLCASHGTRGTEAFFGQGTRLTVV.

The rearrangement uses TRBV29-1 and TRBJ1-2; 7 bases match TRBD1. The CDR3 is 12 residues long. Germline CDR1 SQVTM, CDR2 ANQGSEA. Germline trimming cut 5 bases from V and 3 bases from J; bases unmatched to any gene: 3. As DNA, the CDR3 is TGCAGCGTTCCCGGGACAGACTATGGCTACACCTTC. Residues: CSVPGTDYGYTF.

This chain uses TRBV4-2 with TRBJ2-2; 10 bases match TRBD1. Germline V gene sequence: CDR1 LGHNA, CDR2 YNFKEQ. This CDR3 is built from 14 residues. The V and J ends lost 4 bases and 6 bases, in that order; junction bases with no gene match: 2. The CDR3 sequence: CASSPGQGPGELFF. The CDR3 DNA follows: TGTGCCAGCAGCCCGGGACAGGGGCCCGGGGAGCTGTTTTTT.

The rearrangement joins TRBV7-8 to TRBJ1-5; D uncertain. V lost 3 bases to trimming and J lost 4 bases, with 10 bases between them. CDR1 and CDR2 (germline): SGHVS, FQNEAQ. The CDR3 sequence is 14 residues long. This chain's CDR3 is CASSLINSNQPQHF. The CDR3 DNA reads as TGTGCCAGCAGCTTGATAAACTCTAATCAGCCCCAGCATTTT.

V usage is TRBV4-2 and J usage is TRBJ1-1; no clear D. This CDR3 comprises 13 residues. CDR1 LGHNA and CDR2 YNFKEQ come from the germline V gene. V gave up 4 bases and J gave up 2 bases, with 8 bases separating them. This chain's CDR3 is CASSRPVNTEAFF. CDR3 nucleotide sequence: TGTGCCAGCAGCCGACCTGTAAACACTGAAGCTTTCTTT.

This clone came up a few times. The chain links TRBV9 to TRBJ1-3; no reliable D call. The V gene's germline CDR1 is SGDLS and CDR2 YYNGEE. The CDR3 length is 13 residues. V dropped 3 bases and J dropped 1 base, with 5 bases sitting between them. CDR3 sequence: CASSALSGNTIYF. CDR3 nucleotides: TGTGCCAGCAGCGCCCTGTCTGGAAACACCATATATTTT.

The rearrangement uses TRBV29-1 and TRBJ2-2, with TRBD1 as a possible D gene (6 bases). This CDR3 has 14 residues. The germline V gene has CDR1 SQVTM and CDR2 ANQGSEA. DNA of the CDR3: TGCAGTGCTAACCACAGGGAGAACACCGGGGAGCTGTTTTTT. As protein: CSANHRENTGELFF.

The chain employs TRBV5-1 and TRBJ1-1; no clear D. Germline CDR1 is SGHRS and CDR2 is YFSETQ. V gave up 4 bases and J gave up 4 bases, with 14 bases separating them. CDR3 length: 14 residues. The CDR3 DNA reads TGCGCCAGCAGCCCTCTTGGCGGGCTCACTGAAGCTTTCTTT. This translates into CASSPLGGLTEAFF. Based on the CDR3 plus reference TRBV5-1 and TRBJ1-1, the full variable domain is KAGVTQTPRYLIKTRGQQVTLSCSPISGHRSVSWYQQTPGQGLQFLFEYFSETQRNKGNFPGRFSGRQFSNSRSEMNVSTLELGDSALYLCASSPLGGLTEAFFGQGTRLTVV.

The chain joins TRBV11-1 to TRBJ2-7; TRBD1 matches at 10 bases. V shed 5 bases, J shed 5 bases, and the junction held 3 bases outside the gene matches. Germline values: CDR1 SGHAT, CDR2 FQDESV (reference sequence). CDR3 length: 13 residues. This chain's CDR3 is CASSHGTGDEQYF. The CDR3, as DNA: TGTGCCAGCAGCCACGGGACAGGGGACGAGCAGTACTTC.

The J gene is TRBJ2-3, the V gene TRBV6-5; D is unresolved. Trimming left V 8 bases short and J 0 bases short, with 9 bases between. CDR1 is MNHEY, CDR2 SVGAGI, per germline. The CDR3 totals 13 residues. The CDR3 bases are TGTGCCAGCGCCCTGGACAGCACAGATACGCAGTATTTT. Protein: CASALDSTDTQYF.

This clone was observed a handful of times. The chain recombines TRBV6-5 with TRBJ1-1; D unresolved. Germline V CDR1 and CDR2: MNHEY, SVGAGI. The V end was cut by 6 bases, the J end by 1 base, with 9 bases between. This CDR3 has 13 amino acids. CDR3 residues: CASRPWGNTEAFF. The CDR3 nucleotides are TGTGCCAGCAGGCCTTGGGGGAACACTGAAGCTTTCTTT.

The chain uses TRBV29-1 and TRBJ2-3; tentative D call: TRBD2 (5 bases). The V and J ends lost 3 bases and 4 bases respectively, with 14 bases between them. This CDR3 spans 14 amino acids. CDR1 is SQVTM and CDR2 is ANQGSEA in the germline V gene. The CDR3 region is CSVDSRFGADTQYF. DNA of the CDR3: TGCAGCGTTGACTCCCGGTTCGGGGCAGATACGCAGTATTTT.